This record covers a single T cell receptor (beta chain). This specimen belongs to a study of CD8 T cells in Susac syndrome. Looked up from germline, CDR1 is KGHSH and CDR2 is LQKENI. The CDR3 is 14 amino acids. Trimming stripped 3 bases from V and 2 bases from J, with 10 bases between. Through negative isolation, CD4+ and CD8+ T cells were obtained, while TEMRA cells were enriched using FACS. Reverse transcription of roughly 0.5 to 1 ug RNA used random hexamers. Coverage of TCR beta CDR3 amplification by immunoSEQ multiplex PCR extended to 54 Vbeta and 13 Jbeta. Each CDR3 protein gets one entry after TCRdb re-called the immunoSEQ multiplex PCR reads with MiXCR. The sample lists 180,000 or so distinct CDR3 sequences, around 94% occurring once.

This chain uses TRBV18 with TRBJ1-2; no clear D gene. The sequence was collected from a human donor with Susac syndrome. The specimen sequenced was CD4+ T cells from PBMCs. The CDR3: CASSPAAGNYGYTF. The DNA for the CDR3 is TGTGCCAGCTCACCCGCCGCGGGGAACTATGGCTACACCTTC.